This TCR beta chain originates from a study of PD-1 blockade in classical Hodgkin lymphoma. The germline gives CDR1 SGHAT, CDR2 FQNNGV. The CDR3 consists of 14 residues. J gave up 10 bases and V 3 bases, and 10 bases lay outside the gene matches. Each of the patients experienced relapse following autologous stem cell transplantation, and their brentuximab vedotin exposure differed. Study conclusions and caveats: What caused the repertoire differences, perhaps disease activity or prior therapy, remains undefined. By cycle point C4D1, TCR diversity had risen significantly in CD4+ cells (but not CD8+ cells). Baseline diversity resembling that of newly diagnosed patients was seen in complete responders. The study reported lower baseline TCR diversity in newly diagnosed patients than in healthy donors.

The data were produced by immunoSEQ multiplex PCR, yet TCRdb's version contains in-frame clones alone and is incomplete. Counted here are over 90,000 clones, roughly nine tenths occurring once; the ten biggest clones make up around 11%. On this clone: The antigen is undetermined.

This material consisted of peripheral blood mononuclear cells (PBMCs), taken before the second cycle of nivolumab. This receptor was obtained from a human donor with classical Hodgkin lymphoma. The chain recombines TRBV11-2 with TRBJ1-1; 8 bases map to TRBD1. CDR3 sequence: CASSLQGANSGAFF. In DNA form, the CDR3 reads TGTGCCAGCAGCTTGCAGGGGGCGAATTCTGGAGCTTTCTTT. Full variable domain (missing parts from reference TRBV11-2 and TRBJ1-1): EAGVAQSPRYKIIEKRQSVAFWCNPISGHATLYWYQQILGQGPKLLIQFQNNGVVDDSQLPKDRFSAERLKGVDSTLKIQPAKLEDSAVYLCASSLQGANSGAFFGQGTRLTVV.